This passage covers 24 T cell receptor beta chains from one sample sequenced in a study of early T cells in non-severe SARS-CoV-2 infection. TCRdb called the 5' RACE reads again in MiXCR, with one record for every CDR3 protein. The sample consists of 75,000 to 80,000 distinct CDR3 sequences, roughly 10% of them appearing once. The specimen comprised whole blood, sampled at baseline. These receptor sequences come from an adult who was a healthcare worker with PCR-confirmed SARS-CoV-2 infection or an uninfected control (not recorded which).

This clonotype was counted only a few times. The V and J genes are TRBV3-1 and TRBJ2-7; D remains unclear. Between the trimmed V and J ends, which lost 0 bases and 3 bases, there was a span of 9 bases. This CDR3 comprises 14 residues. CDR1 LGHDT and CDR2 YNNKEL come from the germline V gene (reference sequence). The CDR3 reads CASSQDWGSYEQYF. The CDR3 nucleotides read TGTGCCAGCAGCCAAGATTGGGGAAGCTACGAGCAGTACTTC.

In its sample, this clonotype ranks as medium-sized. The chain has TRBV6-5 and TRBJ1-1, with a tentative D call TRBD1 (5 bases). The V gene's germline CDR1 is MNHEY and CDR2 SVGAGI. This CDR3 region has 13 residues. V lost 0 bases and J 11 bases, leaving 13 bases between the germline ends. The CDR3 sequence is CASSYSPGGEAFF. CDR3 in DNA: TGTGCCAGCAGTTACTCCCCGGGGGGGGAGGCTTTCTTT.

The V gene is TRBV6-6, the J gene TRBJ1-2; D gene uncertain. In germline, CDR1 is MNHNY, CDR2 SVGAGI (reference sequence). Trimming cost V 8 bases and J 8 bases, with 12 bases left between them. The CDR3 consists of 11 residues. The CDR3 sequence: CASLVPKGYTF. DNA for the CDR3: TGTGCCAGCCTGGTGCCCAAGGGCTACACCTTC.

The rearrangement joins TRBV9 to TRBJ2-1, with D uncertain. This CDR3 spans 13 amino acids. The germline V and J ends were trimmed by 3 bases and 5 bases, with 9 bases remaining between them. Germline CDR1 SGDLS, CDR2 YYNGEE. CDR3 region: CASSGVGDNEQFF. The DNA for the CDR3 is TGTGCCAGCAGCGGGGTTGGGGACAATGAGCAGTTCTTC. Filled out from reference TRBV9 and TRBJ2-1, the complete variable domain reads DSGVTQTPKHLITATGQRVTLRCSPRSGDLSVYWYQQSLDQGLQFLIQYYNGEERAKGNILERFSAQQFPDLHSELNLSSLELGDSALYFCASSGVGDNEQFFGPGTRLTVL.

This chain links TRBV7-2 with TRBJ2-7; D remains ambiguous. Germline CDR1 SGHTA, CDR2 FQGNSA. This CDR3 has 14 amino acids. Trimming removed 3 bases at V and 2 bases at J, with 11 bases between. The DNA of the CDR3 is TGTGCCAGCAGCTTTTTGTTAGATACCTACGAGCAGTACTTC. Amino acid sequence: CASSFLLDTYEQYF.

CDR3 sequence reads: CASSQETGEQYF. DNA of the CDR3: TGTGCCAGCAGCCAAGAAACGGGCGAGCAGTACTTC. J is TRBJ2-7 and V is TRBV3-1, with D unresolved. The germline gives CDR1 LGHDT, CDR2 YNNKEL (reference sequence). CDR3 size: 12 residues. V was trimmed by 0 bases and J by 6 bases, leaving 6 bases between them.

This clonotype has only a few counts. The CDR3 here is CSARRDRALKTQYF. The CDR3 nucleotides are TGCAGTGCGAGGAGGGACAGGGCTTTGAAGACCCAGTACTTC. The chain employs TRBV20-1 and TRBJ2-5; 9 nucleotides match TRBD1. Germline-derived CDR1 and CDR2 are DFQATT and SNEGSKA (reference sequence). CDR3 length equals 14 residues. V lost 6 bases to trimming and J lost 6 bases; unmatched junction nucleotides: 11.

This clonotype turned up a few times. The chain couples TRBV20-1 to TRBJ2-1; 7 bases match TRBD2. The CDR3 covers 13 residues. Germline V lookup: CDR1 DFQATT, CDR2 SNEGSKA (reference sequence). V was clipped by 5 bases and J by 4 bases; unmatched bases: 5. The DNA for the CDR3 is TGCAGTGCTCCCCGGGGGGAGTACAATGAGCAGTTCTTC. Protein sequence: CSAPRGEYNEQFF.

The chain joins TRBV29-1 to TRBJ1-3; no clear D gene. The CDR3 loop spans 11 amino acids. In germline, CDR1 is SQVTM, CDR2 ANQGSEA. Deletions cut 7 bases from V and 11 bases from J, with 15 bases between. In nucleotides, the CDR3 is TGCAGCGGTGGCCTGGCCGACGCCATATATTTT. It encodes CSGGLADAIYF.

CDR3 sequence: CASSERGTVTEAFF. The DNA of the CDR3 is TGTGCCAGCAGTGAAAGAGGGACAGTCACTGAAGCTTTCTTT. The V call is TRBV6-1, the J call TRBJ1-1; TRBD1 agrees at 7 bases. CDR3 length: 14 amino acids. Germline CDR1 reads MNHNS; CDR2 reads SASEGT. The V segment lost 2 bases and the J segment 4 bases; nucleotides outside the gene matches: 4.

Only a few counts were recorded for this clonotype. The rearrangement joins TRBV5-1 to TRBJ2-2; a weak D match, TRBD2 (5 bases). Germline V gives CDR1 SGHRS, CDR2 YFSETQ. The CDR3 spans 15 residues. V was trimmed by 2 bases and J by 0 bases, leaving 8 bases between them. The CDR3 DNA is TGCGCCAGCAGCTTTGGAGGTTCGAACACCGGGGAGCTGTTTTTT. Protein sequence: CASSFGGSNTGELFF.

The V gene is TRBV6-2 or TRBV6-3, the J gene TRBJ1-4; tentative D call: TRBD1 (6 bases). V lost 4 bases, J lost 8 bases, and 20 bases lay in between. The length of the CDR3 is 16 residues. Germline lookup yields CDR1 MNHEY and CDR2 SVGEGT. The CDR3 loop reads CASSFRDTSSTEKLFF. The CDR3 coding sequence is TGTGCCAGCAGTTTCCGGGACACTTCGAGCACGGAAAAACTGTTTTTT.

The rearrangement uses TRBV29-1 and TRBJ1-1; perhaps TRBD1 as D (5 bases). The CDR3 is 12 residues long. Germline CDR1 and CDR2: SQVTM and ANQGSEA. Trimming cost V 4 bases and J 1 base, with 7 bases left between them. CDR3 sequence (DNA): TGCAGCGTTGGACAGACGAACACTGAAGCTTTCTTT. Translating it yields CSVGQTNTEAFF.

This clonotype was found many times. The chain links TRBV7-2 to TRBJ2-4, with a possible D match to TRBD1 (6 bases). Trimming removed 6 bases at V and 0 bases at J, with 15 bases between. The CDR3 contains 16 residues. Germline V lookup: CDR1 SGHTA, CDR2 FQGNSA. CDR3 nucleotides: TGTGCCAGCAGATCTGGGGGCACGCTAGCCAAAAACATTCAGTACTTC. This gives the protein CASRSGGTLAKNIQYF.

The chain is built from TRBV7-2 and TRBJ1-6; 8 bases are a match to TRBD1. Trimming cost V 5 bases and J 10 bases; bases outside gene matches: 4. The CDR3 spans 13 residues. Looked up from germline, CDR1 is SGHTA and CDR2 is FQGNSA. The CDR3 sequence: CASSLDRVSPLHF. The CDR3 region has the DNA TGTGCCAGCAGCCTGGACAGGGTCTCACCCCTCCACTTT.

CDR3 nucleotide sequence: TGCAGCGCCGAAGCTGAAACTGAAGCTTTCTTT. It codes for CSAEAETEAFF. V and J are TRBV29-1 and TRBJ1-1; unclear D gene. Trimming left V 7 bases short and J 5 bases short, with 11 bases between. Germline V CDR1 and CDR2: SQVTM, ANQGSEA. This CDR3 spans 11 amino acids.

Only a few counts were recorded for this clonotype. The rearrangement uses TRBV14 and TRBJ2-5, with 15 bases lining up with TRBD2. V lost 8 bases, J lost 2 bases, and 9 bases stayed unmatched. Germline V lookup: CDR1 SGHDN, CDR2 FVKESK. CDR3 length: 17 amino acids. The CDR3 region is CASGLTGTSGGQETQYF. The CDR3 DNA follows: TGTGCCAGCGGACTTACCGGGACTAGCGGGGGGCAAGAGACCCAGTACTTC.

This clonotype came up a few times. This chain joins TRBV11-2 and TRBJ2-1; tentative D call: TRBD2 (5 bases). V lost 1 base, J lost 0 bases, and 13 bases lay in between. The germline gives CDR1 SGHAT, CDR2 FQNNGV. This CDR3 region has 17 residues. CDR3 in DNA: TGTGCCAGCAGCTTAGCGGGGTCAGCAAGCTCCTACAATGAGCAGTTCTTC. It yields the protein CASSLAGSASSYNEQFF.

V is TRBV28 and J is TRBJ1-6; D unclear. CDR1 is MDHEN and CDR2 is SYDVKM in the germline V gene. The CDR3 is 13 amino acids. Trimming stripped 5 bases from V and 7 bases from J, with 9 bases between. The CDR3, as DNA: TGTGCCAGCAGTCCGGACCCGAATTCACCCCTCCACTTT. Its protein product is CASSPDPNSPLHF.

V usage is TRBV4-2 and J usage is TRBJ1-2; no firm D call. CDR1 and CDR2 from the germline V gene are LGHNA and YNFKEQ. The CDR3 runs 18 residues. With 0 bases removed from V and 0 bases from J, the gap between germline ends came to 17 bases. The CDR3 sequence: CASSQDLSGGGTNYGYTF. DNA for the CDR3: TGTGCCAGCAGCCAAGATCTATCGGGCGGAGGGACTAACTATGGCTACACCTTC.

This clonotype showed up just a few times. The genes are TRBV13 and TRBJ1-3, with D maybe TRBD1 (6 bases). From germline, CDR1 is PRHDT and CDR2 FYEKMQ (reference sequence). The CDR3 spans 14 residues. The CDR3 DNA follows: TGTGTCACCGGGAGGGGGAACACTGGAAACACCATATATTTT. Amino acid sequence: CVTGRGNTGNTIYF.

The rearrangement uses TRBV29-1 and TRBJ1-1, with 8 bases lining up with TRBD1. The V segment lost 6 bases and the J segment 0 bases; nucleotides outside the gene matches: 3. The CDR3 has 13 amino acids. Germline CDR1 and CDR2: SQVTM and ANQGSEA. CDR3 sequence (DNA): TGCAGCGTACTGACAGGGGTGAACACTGAAGCTTTCTTT. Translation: CSVLTGVNTEAFF.

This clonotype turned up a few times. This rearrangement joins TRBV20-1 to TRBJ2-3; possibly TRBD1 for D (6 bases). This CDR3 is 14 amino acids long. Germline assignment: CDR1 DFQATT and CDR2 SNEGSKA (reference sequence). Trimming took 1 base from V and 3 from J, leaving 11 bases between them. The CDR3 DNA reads TGCAGTGCTAGAGCAGCAGGGGTGACAGATACGCAGTATTTT. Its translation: CSARAAGVTDTQYF.

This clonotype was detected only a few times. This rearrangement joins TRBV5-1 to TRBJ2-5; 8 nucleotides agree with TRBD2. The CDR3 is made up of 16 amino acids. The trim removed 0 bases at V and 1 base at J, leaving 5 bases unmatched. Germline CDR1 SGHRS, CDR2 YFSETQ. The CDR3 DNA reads TGCGCCAGCAGCTTGGGCGGGAGGCGCCTCCAAGAGACCCAGTACTTC. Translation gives CASSLGGRRLQETQYF.